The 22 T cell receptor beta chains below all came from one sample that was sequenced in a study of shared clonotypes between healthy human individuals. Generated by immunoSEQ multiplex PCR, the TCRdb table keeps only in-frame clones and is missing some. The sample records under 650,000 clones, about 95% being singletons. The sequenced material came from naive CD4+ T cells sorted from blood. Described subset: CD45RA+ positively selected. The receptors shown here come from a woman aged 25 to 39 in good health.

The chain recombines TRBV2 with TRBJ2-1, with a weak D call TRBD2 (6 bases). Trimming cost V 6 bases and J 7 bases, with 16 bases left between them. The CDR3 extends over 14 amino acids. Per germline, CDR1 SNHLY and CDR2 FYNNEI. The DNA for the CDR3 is TGTGCCAGCAGACCGGGAGACAAGCGGAATGAGCAGTTCTTC. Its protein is CASRPGDKRNEQFF.

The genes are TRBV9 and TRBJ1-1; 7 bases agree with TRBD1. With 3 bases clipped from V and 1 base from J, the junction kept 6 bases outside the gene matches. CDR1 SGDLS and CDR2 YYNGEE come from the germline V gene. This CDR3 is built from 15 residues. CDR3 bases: TGTGCCAGCAGCGCCAGACAGGGCGCGAACACTGAAGCTTTCTTT. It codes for CASSARQGANTEAFF.

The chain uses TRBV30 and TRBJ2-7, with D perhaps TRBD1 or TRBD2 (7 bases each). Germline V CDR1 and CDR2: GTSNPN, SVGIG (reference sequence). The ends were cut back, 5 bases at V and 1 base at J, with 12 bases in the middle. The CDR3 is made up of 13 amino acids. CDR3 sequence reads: CAWRGDRSYEQYF. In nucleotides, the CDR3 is TGTGCCTGGCGGGGGGACAGATCCTACGAGCAGTACTTC. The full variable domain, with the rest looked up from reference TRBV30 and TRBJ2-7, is SQTIHQWPATLVQPVGSPLSLECTVEGTSNPNLYWYRQAAGRGLQLLFYSVGIGQISSEVPQNLSASRPQDRQFILSSKKLLLSDSGFYLCAWRGDRSYEQYFGPGTRLTVT.

The CDR3 DNA reads TGTGCCAGCAGTTACCCCGGACAGGGTAGTCAGCCCCAGCATTTT. Its translation is CASSYPGQGSQPQHF. This rearrangement joins TRBV6-6 to TRBJ1-5; 8 nucleotides align to TRBD1. Germline V lookup: CDR1 MNHNY, CDR2 SVGAGI (reference sequence). This CDR3 comprises 15 residues. J gave up 6 bases and V 2 bases, and 6 bases lay outside the gene matches.

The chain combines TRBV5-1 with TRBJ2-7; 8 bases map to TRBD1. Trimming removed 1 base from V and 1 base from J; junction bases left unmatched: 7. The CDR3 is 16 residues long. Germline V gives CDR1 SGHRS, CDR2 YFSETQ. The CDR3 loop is CASSLRGQGFSYEQYF. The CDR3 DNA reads TGCGCCAGCAGCTTGAGAGGACAGGGCTTTTCCTACGAGCAGTACTTC.

CDR3 in DNA: TGCGCCAGCAGCCTTGGGACCCTCAACTCTGGAAACACCATATATTTT. Translated, it gives CASSLGTLNSGNTIYF. The gene calls are TRBV5-1 and TRBJ1-3; possible D gene TRBD1, 5 bases. The CDR3 runs 16 residues. Deletions cut 4 bases from V and 0 bases from J, with 14 bases between. CDR1 and CDR2 (germline): SGHRS, YFSETQ.

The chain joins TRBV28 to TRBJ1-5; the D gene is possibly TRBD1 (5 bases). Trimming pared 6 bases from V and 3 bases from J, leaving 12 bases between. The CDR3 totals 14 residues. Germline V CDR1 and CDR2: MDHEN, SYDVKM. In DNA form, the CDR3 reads TGTGCCAGCAGGACAGCATTCGCCAATCAGCCCCAGCATTTT. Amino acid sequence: CASRTAFANQPQHF.

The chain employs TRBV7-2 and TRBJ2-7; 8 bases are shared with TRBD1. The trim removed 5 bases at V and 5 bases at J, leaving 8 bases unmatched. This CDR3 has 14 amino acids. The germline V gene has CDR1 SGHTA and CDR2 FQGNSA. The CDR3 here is CASSTRTGFNEQYF. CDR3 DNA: TGTGCCAGCAGCACCCGGACAGGGTTCAACGAGCAGTACTTC.

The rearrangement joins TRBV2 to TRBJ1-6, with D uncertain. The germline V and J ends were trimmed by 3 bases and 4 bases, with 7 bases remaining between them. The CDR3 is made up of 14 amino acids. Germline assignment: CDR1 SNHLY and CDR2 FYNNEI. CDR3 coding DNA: TGTGCCAGCAGTGACGGGCAGTATAATTCACCCCTCCACTTT. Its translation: CASSDGQYNSPLHF.

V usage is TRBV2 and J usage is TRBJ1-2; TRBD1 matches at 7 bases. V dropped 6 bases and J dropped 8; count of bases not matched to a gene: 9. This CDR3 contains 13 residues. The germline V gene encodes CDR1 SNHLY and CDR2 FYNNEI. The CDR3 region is CASRDRSARGYTF. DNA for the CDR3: TGTGCCAGCAGGGACAGGTCCGCGAGAGGCTACACCTTC.

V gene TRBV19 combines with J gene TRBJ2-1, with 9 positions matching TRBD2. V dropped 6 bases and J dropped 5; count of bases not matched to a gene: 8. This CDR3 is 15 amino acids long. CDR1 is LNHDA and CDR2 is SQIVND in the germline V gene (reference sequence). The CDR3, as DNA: TGTGCCAGTAGGGGATTTGGCGGGAGGGACAATGAGCAGTTCTTC. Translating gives CASRGFGGRDNEQFF.

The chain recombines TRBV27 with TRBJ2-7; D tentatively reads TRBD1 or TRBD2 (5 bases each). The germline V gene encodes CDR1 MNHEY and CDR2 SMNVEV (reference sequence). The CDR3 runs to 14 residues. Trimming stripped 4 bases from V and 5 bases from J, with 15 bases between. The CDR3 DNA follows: TGTGCCAGCAGTTGGGGACGGGATCTCGACGAGCAGTACTTC. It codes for CASSWGRDLDEQYF.

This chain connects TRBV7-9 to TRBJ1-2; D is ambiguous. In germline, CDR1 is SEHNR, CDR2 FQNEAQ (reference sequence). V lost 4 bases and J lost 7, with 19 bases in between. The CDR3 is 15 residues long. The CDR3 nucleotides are TGTGCCAGCAGCTCCCAACCTCAGGATTCGGGTGGCTACACCTTC. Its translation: CASSSQPQDSGGYTF.

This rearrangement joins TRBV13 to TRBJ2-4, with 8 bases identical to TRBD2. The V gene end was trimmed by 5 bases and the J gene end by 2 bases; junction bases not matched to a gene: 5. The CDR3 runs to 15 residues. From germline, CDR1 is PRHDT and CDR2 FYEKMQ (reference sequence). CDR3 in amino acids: CASSIAGLTKNIQYF. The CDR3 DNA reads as TGTGCCAGCAGCATAGCGGGACTGACCAAAAACATTCAGTACTTC.

This chain's CDR3 is CASSFSSGAYNEQFF. The DNA for the CDR3 is TGTGCCAGCAGCTTTTCTAGCGGAGCATACAATGAGCAGTTCTTC. The chain employs TRBV5-5 and TRBJ2-1; 7 nucleotides align to TRBD2. The germline V gene has CDR1 SGHKS and CDR2 YYEKEE (reference sequence). The length of the CDR3 is 15 residues. Trimming took 2 bases from V and 4 from J; bases not matched to a gene: 6.

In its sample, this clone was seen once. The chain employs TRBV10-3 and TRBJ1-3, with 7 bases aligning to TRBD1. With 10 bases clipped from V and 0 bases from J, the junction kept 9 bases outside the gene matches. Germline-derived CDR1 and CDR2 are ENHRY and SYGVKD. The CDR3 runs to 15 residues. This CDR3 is CATGQGDSSGNTIYF. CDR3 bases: TGTGCCACCGGACAAGGGGACAGCTCTGGAAACACCATATATTTT.

The CDR3 reads CASRPRTSGNSYNEQFF. The CDR3 nucleotides are TGTGCCAGCCGACCCCGGACTAGCGGAAACTCCTACAATGAGCAGTTCTTC. The V and J genes are TRBV28 and TRBJ2-1, with 10 bases fitting TRBD2. The CDR3 sequence is 17 residues long. The V gene end was trimmed by 8 bases and the J gene end by 0 bases; junction bases not matched to a gene: 10. Germline loops: CDR1 MDHEN, CDR2 SYDVKM.

The chain's CDR3 is CASSIGILYEQYF. Here the CDR3 DNA reads TGTGCCAGTAGTATAGGGATACTCTACGAGCAGTACTTC. The chain has TRBV19 and TRBJ2-7, with unresolved D. The germline V gene encodes CDR1 LNHDA and CDR2 SQIVND (reference sequence). This CDR3 comprises 13 residues. The germline V and J ends were trimmed by 1 base and 3 bases, with 7 bases remaining between them. Full variable domain (outside the CDR3, taken from reference TRBV19 and TRBJ2-7): DGGITQSPKYLFRKEGQNVTLSCEQNLNHDAMYWYRQDPGQGLRLIYYSQIVNDFQKGDIAEGYSVSREKKESFPLTVTSAQKNPTAFYLCASSIGILYEQYFGPGTRLTVT.

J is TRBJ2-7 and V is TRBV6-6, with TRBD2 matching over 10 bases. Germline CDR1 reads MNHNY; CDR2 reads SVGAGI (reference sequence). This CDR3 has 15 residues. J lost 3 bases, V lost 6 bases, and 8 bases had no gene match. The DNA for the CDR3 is TGTGCCAGCAGAAAGTCGGCTAGCGGGAGCTACGAGCAGTACTTC. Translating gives CASRKSASGSYEQYF.

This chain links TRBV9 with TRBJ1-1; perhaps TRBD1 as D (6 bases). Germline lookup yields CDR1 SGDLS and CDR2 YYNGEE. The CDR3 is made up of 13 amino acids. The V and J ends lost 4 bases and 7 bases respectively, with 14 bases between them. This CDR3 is CASSTGGAGEAFF. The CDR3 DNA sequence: TGTGCCAGCAGCACGGGGGGGGCCGGTGAAGCTTTCTTT.

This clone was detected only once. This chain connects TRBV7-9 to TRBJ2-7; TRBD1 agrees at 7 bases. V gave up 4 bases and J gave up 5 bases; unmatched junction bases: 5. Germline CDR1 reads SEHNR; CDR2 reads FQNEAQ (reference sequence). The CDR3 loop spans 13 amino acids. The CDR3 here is CASSSQGDDEQYF. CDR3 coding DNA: TGTGCCAGCAGCTCTCAGGGGGACGACGAGCAGTACTTC.

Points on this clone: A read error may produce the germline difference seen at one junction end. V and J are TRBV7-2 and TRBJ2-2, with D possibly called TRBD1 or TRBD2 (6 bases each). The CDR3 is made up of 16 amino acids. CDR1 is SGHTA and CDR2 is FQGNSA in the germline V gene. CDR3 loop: CASSIATRGDTGELFF. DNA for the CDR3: TGTGCCAGCAGCATAGCTACAAGGGGGGACACCGGGGAGCTGTTTTTT.